This is a list of T cell receptor beta chains from one sample in a study of T cell repertoires in cytomegalovirus infection. TCRdb reprocessed the reads via MiXCR and lists one record per CDR3 protein. The data show about 570,000 distinct CDR3 sequences, about 40% seen once. No cognate antigen is known for these TCRs. This specimen was cultured PBMCs, taken from culture after CMV antigen stimulation. Receptor source: a human donor in good health (CMV status not recorded). Some clones in this sample may be carry-over from other donors' samples. The CDR3 runs from the conserved cysteine through the conserved F or W. A D gene is named only where the DNA matches it firmly. A clone size is listed for some rows: how often the clone was seen (once, few, many), or a class if it is expanded.

V gene: TRBV2
D gene: TRBD2
J gene: TRBJ2-1
clone size: .
CDR3 DNA: TGTGCCAGCAGTGAAGAGTTAGCGGGGGGCTACAATGAGCAGTTCTTC
CDR3 protein: CASSEELAGGYNEQFF

V gene: TRBV27
D gene: .
J gene: TRBJ1-4
clone size: few
CDR3 DNA: TGTGCCAGCAGTGTACAGGGATTAACTAATGAAAAACTGTTTTTT
CDR3 protein: CASSVQGLTNEKLFF

V gene: TRBV27
D gene: .
J gene: TRBJ1-1
clone size: .
CDR3 DNA: TGTGCCAGCAGTTTATCGCGGCAGAACACTGAAGCTTTCTTT
CDR3 protein: CASSLSRQNTEAFF

V gene: TRBV12-3/TRBV12-4
D gene: .
J gene: TRBJ2-1
clone size: .
CDR3 DNA: TGTGCCAGCAGTTCTAATCGCCGGGACACCAATGAGCAGTTCTTC
CDR3 protein: CASSSNRRDTNEQFF

V gene: TRBV20-1
D gene: TRBD2
J gene: TRBJ2-1
clone size: .
CDR3 DNA: TGCAGTGCTAGAGTTGGAGCGGAGCGGGGAGGGGAGCAGTTCTTC
CDR3 protein: CSARVGAERGGEQFF

V gene: TRBV7-1
D gene: .
J gene: TRBJ2-5
clone size: .
CDR3 DNA: TGTGCCAGCACCGCGACTGGACAAGGGACCCAGTACTTC
CDR3 protein: CASTATGQGTQYF

V gene: TRBV19
D gene: TRBD2
J gene: TRBJ2-1
clone size: .
CDR3 DNA: TGTGCCAGTAGTCTCGATCCAGCCGTCGGGACTAGGGACACTGAGCAGTTCTTC
CDR3 protein: CASSLDPAVGTRDTEQFF

V gene: TRBV10-3
D gene: TRBD1
J gene: TRBJ2-3
clone size: .
CDR3 DNA: TGTGCCGCCGGACAGGGCGATAGCACAGATACGCAGTATTTT
CDR3 protein: CAAGQGDSTDTQYF

V gene: TRBV12-3/TRBV12-4
D gene: .
J gene: TRBJ2-1
clone size: few
CDR3 DNA: TGTGCCAGCAGGGGGGGCTACAATGAGCAGTTCTTC
CDR3 protein: CASRGGYNEQFF

V gene: TRBV4-1
D gene: TRBD2
J gene: TRBJ2-2
clone size: .
CDR3 DNA: TGTGCCAGCAGCCAAGATGGACTAGAGAACACCGGGGAGCTGTTTTTT
CDR3 protein: CASSQDGLENTGELFF

V gene: TRBV7-2
D gene: TRBD1
J gene: TRBJ2-6
clone size: .
CDR3 DNA: TGTGCCAGCAGCCCAGGCGGGGCAGTCGGGACAGGGTTCTCTGGGGCCAACGTCCTGACTTTC
CDR3 protein: CASSPGGAVGTGFSGANVLTF

V gene: TRBV12-3/TRBV12-4
D gene: .
J gene: TRBJ1-3
clone size: .
CDR3 DNA: TGTGCCAGCAGTTTCCGGTCTGGAAACACCATATATTTT
CDR3 protein: CASSFRSGNTIYF

V gene: TRBV4-2
D gene: .
J gene: TRBJ2-2
clone size: few
CDR3 DNA: TGTGCCAGCAGCCAGACCGGGGGAGTTGAAACCGGGGAGCTGTTTTTT
CDR3 protein: CASSQTGGVETGELFF

V gene: TRBV6-6
D gene: .
J gene: TRBJ1-2
clone size: .
CDR3 DNA: TGTGCCAGCAGTTATGGGGGGAACTATGGCTACACCTTC
CDR3 protein: CASSYGGNYGYTF

V gene: TRBV11-2
D gene: .
J gene: TRBJ1-3
clone size: .
CDR3 DNA: TGTGCCAGCAGCTCCCGTTCCGGGACTCTCTCTGGAAACACCATATATTTT
CDR3 protein: CASSSRSGTLSGNTIYF

V gene: TRBV18
D gene: TRBD2
J gene: TRBJ2-1
clone size: .
CDR3 DNA: TGTGCCAGCTCACCAGGTGCACTAGCGGGAGTCTACAATGAGCAGTTCTTC
CDR3 protein: CASSPGALAGVYNEQFF

V gene: TRBV11-2
D gene: .
J gene: TRBJ1-2
clone size: .
CDR3 DNA: TGTGCCAGCAGCTTAGTCAGCGCAGGCAGCTATGGCTACACCTTC
CDR3 protein: CASSLVSAGSYGYTF

V gene: TRBV12-3/TRBV12-4
D gene: .
J gene: TRBJ1-6
clone size: few
CDR3 DNA: TGTGCCAGCAGTTTACCTGGGCATTCTAATTCACCCCTCCACTTT
CDR3 protein: CASSLPGHSNSPLHF

V gene: TRBV5-5
D gene: .
J gene: TRBJ1-6
clone size: .
CDR3 DNA: TGTGCCAGCAGCTTGGAAGGAAGCTCCTATAATTCACCCCTCCACTTT
CDR3 protein: CASSLEGSSYNSPLHF

V gene: TRBV2
D gene: .
J gene: TRBJ2-3
clone size: .
CDR3 DNA: TGTGCCAGCAATGGGGCTGGCACAGATACGCAGTATTTT
CDR3 protein: CASNGAGTDTQYF

V gene: TRBV2
D gene: .
J gene: TRBJ1-5
clone size: few
CDR3 DNA: TGTGCCAGCAGTGCCACCGCGAAGGACAATCAGCCCCAGCATTTT
CDR3 protein: CASSATAKDNQPQHF

V gene: TRBV12-3/TRBV12-4
D gene: TRBD2
J gene: TRBJ2-7
clone size: .
CDR3 DNA: TGTGCCAGCAGACTAGCGGGAGGTAACTACGAGCAGTACTTC
CDR3 protein: CASRLAGGNYEQYF

V gene: TRBV7-2
D gene: .
J gene: TRBJ2-1
clone size: few
CDR3 DNA: TGTGCCAGCAGCCCCCGGTCGAGAGAGCAGTTCTTC
CDR3 protein: CASSPRSREQFF

V gene: TRBV18
D gene: .
J gene: TRBJ1-5
clone size: .
CDR3 DNA: TGTGCCAGCTCACCAACCCCCGGGGGGGATCGCAATCAGCCCCAGCATTTT
CDR3 protein: CASSPTPGGDRNQPQHF

V gene: TRBV7-8
D gene: .
J gene: TRBJ2-2
clone size: .
CDR3 DNA: TGTGCCAGCAGCTTAGAGGGACCCCCGAACACCGGGGAGCTGTTTTTT
CDR3 protein: CASSLEGPPNTGELFF

V gene: TRBV6-8
D gene: .
J gene: TRBJ1-2
clone size: once
CDR3 DNA: TGTGCCAGCAGACGGACCTTAGGCTATGGCTACACCTTC
CDR3 protein: CASRRTLGYGYTF

V gene: TRBV12-3/TRBV12-4
D gene: .
J gene: TRBJ2-6
clone size: .
CDR3 DNA: TGTGCCACCGCCCCGGCTCCTGGGGCCAACGTCCTGACTTTC
CDR3 protein: CATAPAPGANVLTF

V gene: TRBV6-2/TRBV6-3
D gene: .
J gene: TRBJ1-1
clone size: .
CDR3 DNA: TGTGCCAGCAGTTACGGGAGGACGGGCACTGAAGCTTTCTTT
CDR3 protein: CASSYGRTGTEAFF

V gene: TRBV27
D gene: .
J gene: TRBJ1-2
clone size: .
CDR3 DNA: TGTGCCAGCAGTCCGTCCGGGTTGGGGGGATATGGCTACACCTTC
CDR3 protein: CASSPSGLGGYGYTF

V gene: TRBV7-2
D gene: .
J gene: TRBJ2-1
clone size: .
CDR3 DNA: TGTGCCAGCAGCTTAATGGTGAGCTCCTACAATGAGCAGTTCTTC
CDR3 protein: CASSLMVSSYNEQFF

V gene: TRBV19
D gene: .
J gene: TRBJ1-5
clone size: .
CDR3 DNA: TGTGCCAGTAGCTTCACGCGGGAACAGCCCCAGCATTTT
CDR3 protein: CASSFTREQPQHF

V gene: TRBV7-7
D gene: .
J gene: TRBJ2-7
clone size: few
CDR3 DNA: TGTGCCAGCAGCCCGGGACGGGGGAATGTGGACGAGCAGTACTTC
CDR3 protein: CASSPGRGNVDEQYF

V gene: TRBV7-9
D gene: .
J gene: TRBJ2-2
clone size: once
CDR3 DNA: TGTGCCAGCAGCTTAAGGGTCGAGACCGGGGAGCTGTTTTTT
CDR3 protein: CASSLRVETGELFF

V gene: TRBV4-2
D gene: TRBD1
J gene: TRBJ2-3
clone size: few
CDR3 DNA: TGTGCCAGCCCAGGGGGCAGCGTAAACGAGACTACGCAGTATTTT
CDR3 protein: CASPGGSVNETTQYF

V gene: TRBV7-9
D gene: TRBD1
J gene: TRBJ1-4
clone size: few
CDR3 DNA: TGTGCCAGCAGCATACCGACAGGGGTAGCGGAAAAACTGTTTTTT
CDR3 protein: CASSIPTGVAEKLFF

V gene: TRBV7-2
D gene: .
J gene: TRBJ1-5
clone size: many
CDR3 DNA: TGTGCCAGCAGCTTGGGACCCGCCGGCCAGCCCCAGCATTTT
CDR3 protein: CASSLGPAGQPQHF

V gene: TRBV7-2
D gene: .
J gene: TRBJ2-5
clone size: .
CDR3 DNA: TGTGCCAGCAGCTTAGTCGGGTTGGGGGGAGAGGAGACCCAGTACTTC
CDR3 protein: CASSLVGLGGEETQYF

V gene: TRBV11-2
D gene: TRBD2
J gene: TRBJ2-2
clone size: few
CDR3 DNA: TGTGCCAGCAGCCAAATAGCGGGGCCCCCGGGGACCGGGGAGCTGTTTTTT
CDR3 protein: CASSQIAGPPGTGELFF